The 23 T cell receptor beta chains presented below share a single source sample, sequenced in a study of T cell changes during pregnancy in multiple sclerosis. Some clones are missing from TCRdb's copy, which holds only in-frame ones; the method was immunoSEQ multiplex PCR. Of 100,000 to 130,000 clones in the sample, around 93% were seen once. Sequencing was performed on peripheral blood, taken in the third trimester of pregnancy. Source of these receptors: a female donor in good health, enrolled as a control in a pregnancy study.

The genes are TRBV18 and TRBJ2-7; 8 bases line up with TRBD1. The CDR3 totals 14 residues. The V gene's germline CDR1 is KGHSH and CDR2 LQKENI. The junction had 6 bases not matched to a gene; V was cut back by 6 bases and J by 2 bases. DNA of the CDR3: TGTGCCAGCTCGCAAGGACAGGGCACCTACGAGCAGTACTTC. This gives the protein CASSQGQGTYEQYF. Based on the CDR3 plus reference TRBV18 and TRBJ2-7, the full variable domain is NAGVMQNPRHLVRRRGQEARLRCSPMKGHSHVYWYRQLPEEGLKFMVYLQKENIIDESGMPKERFSAEFPKEGPSILRIQQVVRGDSAAYFCASSQGQGTYEQYFGPGTRLTVT.

This chain's CDR3 is CASSQDVGQGLYEQYF. DNA of the CDR3: TGCGCCAGCAGCCAAGATGTCGGACAGGGCCTCTACGAGCAGTACTTC. V gene TRBV4-3 combines with J gene TRBJ2-7; 8 bases are shared with TRBD1. This CDR3 is built from 16 residues. Germline CDR1 is LGHNA and CDR2 is YSLEER. V lost 0 bases, J lost 3 bases, and 7 bases stayed unmatched.

The V gene is TRBV2, the J gene TRBJ2-7; a possible D gene is TRBD1 (6 bases). The V and J ends lost 5 bases and 4 bases respectively, with 12 bases between them. This CDR3 region has 13 residues. Looked up from germline, CDR1 is SNHLY and CDR2 is FYNNEI. CDR3 coding DNA: TGTGCCAGCAGTCTAGAACAGGGTTACGAGCAGTACTTC. This gives the protein CASSLEQGYEQYF. Variable domain in full (rest from reference TRBV2 and TRBJ2-7): EPEVTQTPSHQVTQMGQEVILRCVPISNHLYFYWYRQILGQKVEFLVSFYNNEISEKSEIFDDQFSVERPDGSNFTLKIRSTKLEDSAMYFCASSLEQGYEQYFGPGTRLTVT.

The chain uses TRBV4-3 and TRBJ1-2, with unresolved D. Trimming removed 0 bases from V and 4 bases from J, with 12 bases in between. The CDR3 is made up of 15 amino acids. From germline, CDR1 is LGHNA and CDR2 YSLEER. The DNA of the CDR3 is TGCGCCAGCAGCCAAGATCCCGGGAAAGGCTATGGCTACACCTTC. Amino acids: CASSQDPGKGYGYTF.

V is TRBV7-3 and J is TRBJ1-1; D is unresolved. The CDR3 contains 15 residues. Germline CDR1 reads SGHTA; CDR2 reads FQGTGA. V lost 1 base and J 5 bases, leaving 14 bases between the germline ends. This chain's CDR3 is CASSLIPGSKTEAFF. The CDR3 DNA reads TGTGCCAGCAGCTTAATCCCGGGATCCAAGACTGAAGCTTTCTTT.

Written as DNA, the CDR3 is TGTGCCAGCAGCTTGAAACAAACCGACTATGGCTACACCTTC. Residues: CASSLKQTDYGYTF. The V gene is TRBV5-4, the J gene TRBJ1-2; D call uncertain. V lost 1 base to trimming and J lost 3 bases, with 10 bases between them. Germline CDR1 is SGHNT and CDR2 is YYREEE (reference sequence). The CDR3 consists of 14 residues.

The chain uses TRBV21-1 and TRBJ2-3; the DNA was not used to check the table's D call, TRBD2. TRBV21-1 is a pseudogene. The CDR3 has 19 residues. CDR3 DNA: TGTGCCAGCAGCAAAGTTTTGGGAGGGCCCGCTCGGGGCACAGATACGCAGTATTTT. Protein sequence: CASSKVLGGPARGTDTQYF.

V gene TRBV5-5 combines with J gene TRBJ1-5, with D perhaps TRBD1 (6 bases). CDR1 SGHKS and CDR2 YYEKEE come from the germline V gene (reference sequence). The CDR3 consists of 15 residues. Between the trimmed V and J ends, which lost 1 base and 3 bases, there was a span of 11 bases. The CDR3: CASSLFRGTNQPQHF. The CDR3 nucleotides read TGTGCCAGCAGCTTGTTTAGGGGGACCAATCAGCCCCAGCATTTT.

V usage is TRBV7-2 and J usage is TRBJ2-7; the match to TRBD1 covers 10 bases. This CDR3 region has 16 residues. With 5 bases clipped from V and 1 base from J, the junction kept 8 bases outside the gene matches. Germline CDR1 is SGHTA and CDR2 is FQGNSA. CDR3: CASSGLGTGVSYEQYF. Written as DNA, the CDR3 is TGTGCCAGCAGCGGACTCGGGACAGGGGTTTCCTACGAGCAGTACTTC.

The chain couples TRBV27 to TRBJ1-2; TRBD1 agrees at 7 bases. Germline V CDR1 and CDR2: MNHEY, SMNVEV (reference sequence). Trimming cost V 5 bases and J 9 bases; bases outside gene matches: 15. This CDR3 has 15 residues. The DNA of the CDR3 is TGTGCCAGCAGTGCTAGACAGGGACGGCCTTCGAGCTACACCTTC. Its translation: CASSARQGRPSSYTF.

In its sample, this clone was seen once. The chain uses TRBV29-1 and TRBJ1-1; D possibly corresponds to TRBD1 (5 bases). The germline CDR1 and CDR2 sequences are SQVTM and ANQGSEA. V was clipped by 7 bases and J by 4 bases, with 16 bases between them. This CDR3 comprises 13 residues. The CDR3 protein is CSATDSLTTEAFF. In DNA, the CDR3 is TGCAGCGCTACAGACAGTTTGACCACTGAAGCTTTCTTT.

CDR3 in DNA: TGTGCCAGCTCACCAGGCCCCACAGATACGCAGTATTTT. Protein sequence: CASSPGPTDTQYF. This chain uses TRBV18 with TRBJ2-3; no definite D call. This CDR3 has 13 amino acids. Trimming pared 2 bases from V and 2 bases from J, leaving 5 bases between. In germline, CDR1 is KGHSH, CDR2 LQKENI.

CDR3 nucleotide sequence: TGTGCCACCCGGACAGGGAATCACTACGAGCAGTACTTC. Encoded protein: CATRTGNHYEQYF. V usage is TRBV6-1 and J usage is TRBJ2-7, with 8 bases lining up with TRBD1. V gave up 10 bases and J gave up 3 bases; unmatched junction bases: 8. The CDR3 is 13 amino acids. CDR1 and CDR2 (germline): MNHNS, SASEGT.

This chain joins TRBV18 and TRBJ2-7; D may be TRBD1 (6 bases). The CDR3 totals 13 residues. Trimming pared 2 bases from V and 3 bases from J, leaving 8 bases between. Germline V gene sequence: CDR1 KGHSH, CDR2 LQKENI. The CDR3 sequence: CASSPGQYYEQYF. CDR3 coding DNA: TGTGCCAGCTCACCAGGACAGTACTACGAGCAGTACTTC.

CDR3 DNA sequence: TGTGCCAGCAGCCCAGGGGGGAGGACTGAAGCTTTCTTT. Protein: CASSPGGRTEAFF. V usage is TRBV27 and J usage is TRBJ1-1; 7 bases are shared with TRBD1. The CDR3 totals 13 residues. V was clipped by 6 bases and J by 5 bases; unmatched bases: 6. The V gene's germline CDR1 is MNHEY and CDR2 SMNVEV (reference sequence).

The CDR3 DNA sequence: TGTGCCATCAGTGAGTCGGGACAGGGATCCAACGGTCGGGGCTACACCTTC. Protein product: CAISESGQGSNGRGYTF. V and J are TRBV10-3 and TRBJ1-2, with TRBD1 matching 9 bases. This CDR3 spans 17 amino acids. V trimming: 0 bases; J trimming: 8 bases; junction bases outside the gene matches: 13. Germline CDR1 ENHRY, CDR2 SYGVKD.

The chain carries TRBV5-1 and TRBJ2-7; 8 bases match TRBD1. J was trimmed by 1 base and V by 4 bases; bases with no gene match: 10. CDR1 is SGHRS and CDR2 is YFSETQ in the germline V gene. The CDR3 runs 16 residues. The DNA for the CDR3 is TGCGCCAGCAGCCCTGGTCCGGACAGGGAGTCCTACGAGCAGTACTTC. Protein sequence: CASSPGPDRESYEQYF.

The rearrangement links TRBV5-1 to TRBJ2-7; D is possibly TRBD2 (5 bases). CDR3 length: 13 residues. Trimming pared 4 bases from V and 1 base from J, leaving 9 bases between. Looked up from germline, CDR1 is SGHRS and CDR2 is YFSETQ. In nucleotides, the CDR3 is TGCGCCAGCAGCCTTAGCGAATCCTACGAGCAGTACTTC. Protein product: CASSLSESYEQYF.

V is TRBV27 and J is TRBJ2-1, with 10 bases matching TRBD1. CDR1 MNHEY and CDR2 SMNVEV come from the germline V gene (reference sequence). CDR3 length: 14 amino acids. V gave up 5 bases and J gave up 6 bases; unmatched junction bases: 4. CDR3 loop: CASSLGQGGNEQFF. The DNA of the CDR3 is TGTGCCAGCAGTCTCGGACAGGGGGGCAATGAGCAGTTCTTC.

This chain connects TRBV7-2 to TRBJ1-5; possible D gene TRBD1, 5 bases. V dropped 0 bases and J dropped 7 bases, with 13 bases sitting between them. The V gene's germline CDR1 is SGHTA and CDR2 FQGNSA. This CDR3 is built from 15 residues. The CDR3 DNA reads as TGTGCCAGCAGCTTAGCGAGTAGGGGAAAACAGCCCCAGCATTTT. Encoded protein: CASSLASRGKQPQHF.

This clone was picked up one time. The chain joins TRBV10-3 to TRBJ2-7; 10 positions match TRBD1. This CDR3 spans 14 amino acids. Trimming at V came to 7 bases and at J to 11 bases, leaving 14 bases not matched to a gene. Germline V CDR1 and CDR2: ENHRY, SYGVKD. The CDR3 coding sequence is TGTGCCATCAACACCGGACAGGGGGTGGGTTGGAAGTACTTC. This translates into CAINTGQGVGWKYF.

This clone is a singleton in its sample. The rearrangement uses TRBV29-1 and TRBJ2-7; 11 bases agree with TRBD2. Germline CDR1 reads SQVTM; CDR2 reads ANQGSEA. V dropped 4 bases and J dropped 3; count of bases not matched to a gene: 11. CDR3 size: 16 residues. As DNA, the CDR3 is TGCAGCGTTGCAACCCTTAGCGGGGGGGCTCACTACGAGCAGTACTTC. Translation: CSVATLSGGAHYEQYF.

This chain joins TRBV4-3 and TRBJ1-1, with D possibly matching TRBD1 (5 bases). Germline CDR1 LGHNA, CDR2 YSLEER. V dropped 1 base and J dropped 3 bases, with 12 bases sitting between them. This CDR3 contains 15 residues. The CDR3 DNA reads TGCGCCAGCAGCCAAGGGGGCCGCTCTTACACTGAAGCTTTCTTT. It translates to CASSQGGRSYTEAFF.